The subject of this entry is one TCR beta chain. Original processing methods: The assay estimated nucleated cells by amplifying reference gene primers. Data came from immunoSEQ multiplex PCR; TCRdb stores just in-frame clones and leaves some out. From that table come the V and J calls and clone size; the DNA was used to work out D and trimming. The repertoire includes 110,000 to 150,000 clones, 81% of them detected once, and around 8.5% sits in the top ten. This specimen belongs to a study of blood T cell repertoires in COVID-19. The CDR3 spans 16 residues. J lost 4 bases, V lost 6 bases, and 7 bases had no gene match. Germline CDR1 reads WSHSY; CDR2 reads SAAADI.

Input material: peripheral blood. The V and J genes are TRBV10-2 and TRBJ2-6, with 9 bases matching TRBD1. The receptor was derived from a human donor in a cohort sampled during active COVID-19. CDR3 residues: CASRDRTGDGANVLTF. The CDR3 DNA follows: TGCGCCAGCAGAGATAGGACAGGGGACGGGGCCAACGTCCTGACTTTC.